Given below is one TCR beta chain in context. Its antigen is currently unknown. The sample comes from a study of cytomegalovirus exposure and HLA in healthy donors. About the research overall: Of the donors genotyped, several hundred in all, 65% to 90% fell in the Caucasian-associated ancestry cluster. General observations from the study: HLA alleles were associated with around 17,000 TCR beta sequences in a later analysis at 0.05 false discovery rate. Available immune exposure information was restricted to CMV serostatus only.

PCR involved 60 Vbeta and 13 Jbeta primers. TCRdb's table, derived via immunoSEQ multiplex PCR, lists solely in-frame clones and lacks some. The repertoire has some 170,000 clones, roughly 85% of them found once; the top ten carry about a tenth. Trimming shortened V by 6 bases and J by 3 bases, and 11 bases separated the two germline ends. Per the germline V gene, CDR1 is SNHLY and CDR2 is FYNNEI. There are 13 residues in the CDR3. This TCR came from a man between 18 and 35 years old in good health and CMV-seropositive. The J gene is TRBJ1-2, the V gene TRBV2; D possibly corresponds to TRBD1 (6 bases). Sequenced: PBMCs. CDR3 DNA: TGTGCCAGCAGAACAGGGTTCGACTATGGCTACACCTTC. Its protein is CASRTGFDYGYTF.